The T cell receptor beta chain described here comes from a study of blood T cell repertoires in COVID-19. The protocol was immunoSEQ multiplex PCR, while the TCRdb copy is restricted to in-frame clones and leaves out a portion. The table includes 130,000 to 150,000 clones, more than 80% detected once. The CDR3 runs to 15 residues. V lost 4 bases to trimming and J lost 2 bases, with 13 bases between them. The source is a human donor with acute or convalescent COVID-19. The donor label of this sample is uncertain. The sequencing input was peripheral blood. V is TRBV5-3 and J is TRBJ1-5; D is perhaps TRBD1 (6 bases). Being an ORF, TRBV5-3 has a function that is uncertain. The CDR3 nucleotides read TGTGCCAGAAGCCAGGACAGACTGGGCAATCAGCCCCAGCATTTT. Translation gives CARSQDRLGNQPQHF.